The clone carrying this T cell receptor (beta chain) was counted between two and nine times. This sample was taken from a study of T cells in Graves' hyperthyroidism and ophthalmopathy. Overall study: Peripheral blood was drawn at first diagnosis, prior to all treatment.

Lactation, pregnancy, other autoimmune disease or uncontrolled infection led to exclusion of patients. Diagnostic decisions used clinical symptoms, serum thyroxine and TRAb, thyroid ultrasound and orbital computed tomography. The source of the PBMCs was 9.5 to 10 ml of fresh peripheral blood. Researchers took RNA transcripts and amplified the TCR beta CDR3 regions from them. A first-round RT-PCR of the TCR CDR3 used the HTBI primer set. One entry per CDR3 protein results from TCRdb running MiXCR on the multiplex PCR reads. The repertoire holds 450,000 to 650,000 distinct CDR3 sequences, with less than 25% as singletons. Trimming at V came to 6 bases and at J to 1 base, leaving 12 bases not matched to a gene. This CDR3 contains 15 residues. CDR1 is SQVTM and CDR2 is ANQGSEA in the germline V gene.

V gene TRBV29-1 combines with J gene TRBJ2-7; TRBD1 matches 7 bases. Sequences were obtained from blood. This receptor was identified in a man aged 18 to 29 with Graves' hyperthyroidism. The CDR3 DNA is TGCAGCGTCCAAGTGGCCGGGACAGAATCCTACGAGCAGTACTTC. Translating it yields CSVQVAGTESYEQYF.